The sequence of this T cell receptor (beta chain) was determined in a study of T cell repertoires in cytomegalovirus infection. The study's findings and limits: Dominating the ex vivo response were TCR beta clonotypes that were CMV-specific and HLA-C-restricted.

In TCRdb, the reads were re-called with MiXCR into one record per CDR3 protein. The sample yields about 310,000 distinct CDR3 sequences, roughly a sixth seen once. This CDR3 has 16 amino acids. Germline lookup yields CDR1 SGHTA and CDR2 FQGNSA. V lost 8 bases and J lost 0, with 18 bases in between. This clonotype ranks as medium-sized (0.01 to 0.1%). Its antigen is still unknown. This TCR was sampled from a human donor in good health (CMV status not recorded). Some clones in this sample may be carry-over from other donors' samples. The genes are TRBV7-2 and TRBJ2-3; D not certain. The sample comprised PBMCs. The CDR3 loop reads CASRRRLGLSTDTQYF. The CDR3 bases are TGTGCCAGCCGCAGGAGATTAGGGCTTAGCACAGATACGCAGTATTTT.